Shown below are 30 T cell receptor beta chains from a single sample sequenced in a study of blood T cells in healthy people across ages (dated by TCRdb to between 2015 and 2017). Libraries came from 5' RACE. For sequencing, an Illumina HiSeq 2500 was employed. A second roughly 6 to 12 cycle PCR used a sample-barcoded 5' primer and a J-beta primer mix. The raw public reads went through TCRdb reprocessing: fastp at Q25, MiXCR clone calling, in-frame beta chains kept. Rows are unified per CDR3 protein, each entry keeping the most common DNA and genes. The sample table contains over a million distinct CDR3 sequences; only one count was recorded for roughly 59% of them. Of the sample, 5% to 7% is held by the ten largest clones. The sample taken for sequencing was blood. Receptors originate from a man between 18 and 35 years old in good health.

This clonotype is a singleton in its sample. The chain links TRBV5-1 to TRBJ2-2; 7 bases align to TRBD1. The CDR3 has 16 amino acids. V shed 4 bases and J 0 bases; nucleotides not matched to a gene: 6. CDR1 is SGHRS, CDR2 YFSETQ, per germline. The CDR3 coding sequence is TGCGCCAGCAGCCACAGGGGCCCAACGAACACCGGGGAGCTGTTTTTT. Protein product: CASSHRGPTNTGELFF.

The chain is built from TRBV5-5 and TRBJ2-5; 7 bases line up with TRBD2. Unmatched junction bases numbered 11, after V lost 0 bases and J lost 3 bases. The V gene's germline CDR1 is SGHKS and CDR2 YYEKEE (reference sequence). CDR3 size: 17 residues. The CDR3 protein is CASSLAPPTSIKETQYF. The CDR3 DNA is TGTGCCAGCAGCTTGGCTCCCCCGACTAGCATAAAAGAGACCCAGTACTTC.

This clonotype has a count of ten or more. The genes are TRBV27 and TRBJ2-7; D call uncertain. This CDR3 is built from 16 residues. CDR1 MNHEY and CDR2 SMNVEV come from the germline V gene (reference sequence). The V end was cut by 3 bases, the J end by 2 bases, with 17 bases between. CDR3 region: CASSFGVASYTYEQYF. In DNA form, the CDR3 reads TGTGCCAGCAGTTTTGGGGTAGCCTCTTATACCTACGAGCAGTACTTC.

The chain is built from TRBV11-1 and TRBJ1-1; 10 bases line up with TRBD1. Trimming took 1 base from V and 10 from J; bases not matched to a gene: 6. Germline CDR1 is SGHAT and CDR2 is FQDESV (reference sequence). The CDR3 has 14 amino acids. The CDR3 protein is CASSLVGQGLGAFF. The CDR3, as DNA: TGTGCCAGCAGCTTAGTGGGACAGGGGCTCGGAGCTTTCTTT.

The rearrangement links TRBV11-2 to TRBJ2-4, with 7 bases matching TRBD1. The V and J ends lost 5 bases and 6 bases, in that order; junction bases with no gene match: 7. Germline V gene data show CDR1 as SGHAT and CDR2 as FQNNGV. This CDR3 has 14 amino acids. CDR3 sequence (DNA): TGTGCCAGCAGCCGACAGGGCTATGCAAACATTCAGTACTTC. Amino acids: CASSRQGYANIQYF.

The chain uses TRBV29-1 and TRBJ2-1; D perhaps matches TRBD1 (5 bases). V lost 7 bases to trimming and J lost 0 bases, with 10 bases between them. Germline loops: CDR1 SQVTM, CDR2 ANQGSEA. This CDR3 region has 13 residues. The CDR3 spells CSGGQSSYNEQFF. The CDR3 coding sequence is TGCAGCGGGGGCCAGAGCTCCTACAATGAGCAGTTCTTC.

This rearrangement joins TRBV28 to TRBJ2-2; D perhaps matches TRBD2 (6 bases). CDR3 length: 16 residues. The germline V gene has CDR1 MDHEN and CDR2 SYDVKM. Trimming stripped 4 bases from V and 0 bases from J, with 12 bases between. CDR3 nucleotides: TGTGCCAGCAGTTACCTAGCGCCCGCGAACACCGGGGAGCTGTTTTTT. Amino acids: CASSYLAPANTGELFF.

This chain connects TRBV7-2 to TRBJ2-4; D uncertain. V lost 5 bases and J lost 7, with 15 bases in between. From germline, CDR1 is SGHTA and CDR2 FQGNSA. The CDR3 is 14 amino acids. CDR3 bases: TGTGCCAGCAGCCGGGCTGGGCGCCTTAACATTCAGTACTTC. Encoded protein: CASSRAGRLNIQYF.

On this clonotype itself: A junction boundary mismatches the germline segment, possibly from a read error. This chain uses TRBV2 with TRBJ1-5, with unresolved D. The CDR3 has 16 amino acids. Germline values: CDR1 SNHLY, CDR2 FYNNEI. The DNA of the CDR3 is TGTGCCAGCAGAGAAGCCTCGGGCAGTTTCAATCAGCCCCAGCATTTT. As protein: CASREASGSFNQPQHF.

The chain couples TRBV25-1 to TRBJ1-5, with 10 nucleotides matching TRBD1. Germline values: CDR1 MGHDK, CDR2 SYGVNS. The CDR3 is 14 residues long. V lost 4 bases and J lost 6; bases outside the gene matches: 3. Here the CDR3 DNA reads TGTGCCAGCAGTGGGGGACAGGGGTTTCAGCCCCAGCATTTT. It encodes CASSGGQGFQPQHF. Together with reference TRBV25-1 and TRBJ1-5, the CDR3 gives the full variable domain: EADIYQTPRYLVIGTGKKITLECSQTMGHDKMYWYQQDPGMELHLIHYSYGVNSTEKGDLSSESTVSRIRTEHFPLTLESARPSHTSQYLCASSGGQGFQPQHFGDGTRLSIL.

This chain links TRBV12-3 or TRBV12-4 with TRBJ2-5; D gene uncertain. CDR3 size: 14 residues. The ends were cut back, 5 bases at V and 2 bases at J, with 12 bases in the middle. The CDR3 nucleotides read TGTGCCAGCAGTATGACCAGTTCTCAAGAGACCCAGTACTTC. As protein: CASSMTSSQETQYF.

The chain links TRBV27 to TRBJ2-7; no reliable D call. The length of the CDR3 is 15 residues. Germline lookup yields CDR1 MNHEY and CDR2 SMNVEV (reference sequence). With 2 bases removed from V and 3 bases from J, the gap between germline ends came to 14 bases. The CDR3 nucleotides read TGTGCCAGCAGTTTAACAGCCCCAAAATTCTACGAGCAGTACTTC. Translating gives CASSLTAPKFYEQYF.

The chain carries TRBV5-5 and TRBJ1-4; the D is unclear. Germline-derived CDR1 and CDR2 are SGHKS and YYEKEE (reference sequence). The CDR3 spans 14 residues. Trimming cost V 4 bases and J 8 bases, with 15 bases left between them. CDR3 region: CASSPETRMEKLFF. The DNA of the CDR3 is TGTGCCAGCAGCCCAGAGACAAGGATGGAAAAACTGTTTTTT.

The chain joins TRBV3-1 to TRBJ2-7, with 8 bases aligning to TRBD2. Germline CDR1 reads LGHDT; CDR2 reads YNNKEL (reference sequence). V was clipped by 2 bases and J by 3 bases; unmatched bases: 6. The CDR3 spans 15 residues. The CDR3 reads CASSQIGRGLYEQYF. As DNA, the CDR3 is TGTGCCAGCAGCCAAATCGGGAGGGGCCTCTACGAGCAGTACTTC.

The chain carries TRBV7-2 and TRBJ2-1, with 8 positions matching TRBD1. CDR1 is SGHTA and CDR2 is FQGNSA in the germline V gene. V lost 3 bases, J lost 7 bases, and 8 bases stayed unmatched. The CDR3 sequence is 15 residues long. The CDR3 loop reads CASSFRGQGPNEQFF. The CDR3 bases are TGTGCCAGCAGCTTTCGCGGACAGGGTCCTAATGAGCAGTTCTTC.

The chain joins TRBV7-2 to TRBJ1-4, with 9 bases that match TRBD1. Unmatched junction bases numbered 12, after V lost 5 bases and J lost 8 bases. Looked up from germline, CDR1 is SGHTA and CDR2 is FQGNSA. CDR3 length: 16 amino acids. The DNA for the CDR3 is TGTGCCAGCAGCGATGGACAGGGGACAGGGAGAGAAAAACTGTTTTTT. This gives the protein CASSDGQGTGREKLFF.

The chain employs TRBV7-9 and TRBJ2-7; 8 nucleotides align to TRBD1. V was clipped by 4 bases and J by 2 bases; unmatched bases: 7. This CDR3 region has 15 residues. Per germline, CDR1 SEHNR and CDR2 FQNEAQ (reference sequence). CDR3 nucleotide sequence: TGTGCCAGCAGCTCCGGACAGGGATATGCCTACGAGCAGTACTTC. The encoded protein is CASSSGQGYAYEQYF.

This clonotype appeared once. V usage is TRBV10-2 and J usage is TRBJ1-1, with 7 nucleotides matching TRBD1. The CDR3 contains 14 residues. The germline V gene encodes CDR1 WSHSY and CDR2 SAAADI. The V and J ends lost 8 bases and 8 bases, in that order; junction bases with no gene match: 14. CDR3 in DNA: TGCGCCAGCTTCCATCCCGGGACAGTTCACGAAGCTTTCTTT. It translates to CASFHPGTVHEAFF.

The rearrangement links TRBV4-1 to TRBJ2-3; D is undetermined. Germline assignment: CDR1 MGHRA and CDR2 YSYEKL. The ends were cut back, 3 bases at V and 0 bases at J, with 7 bases in the middle. This CDR3 is 14 amino acids long. CDR3 in DNA: TGCGCCAGCAGCCAGATACTTAGCACAGATACGCAGTATTTT. Translation gives CASSQILSTDTQYF.

J is TRBJ2-7 and V is TRBV28; D perhaps matches TRBD1 (6 bases). The DNA end lines up better with TRBJ2-5; the J call may be wrong. This CDR3 has 13 amino acids. Germline V gene sequence: CDR1 MDHEN, CDR2 SYDVKM. This CDR3 is CASRTGLVETQYF. The DNA for the CDR3 is TGTGCCAGCAGGACAGGTCTCGTGGAGACCCAGTACTTC.

The chain recombines TRBV25-1 with TRBJ1-6; the D gene is possibly TRBD1 (6 bases). The CDR3 spans 18 residues. V was cut by 6 bases and J by 0 bases, with 18 bases left in between. Looked up from germline, CDR1 is MGHDK and CDR2 is SYGVNS. The CDR3 reads CASSPSGGPGSYNSPLHF. The CDR3 bases are TGTGCCAGCAGCCCTTCCGGGGGGCCGGGCTCCTATAATTCACCCCTCCACTTT.

The chain couples TRBV4-3 to TRBJ2-3; the D gene could be TRBD1 or TRBD2 (5 bases each). V lost 1 base and J 3 bases, leaving 11 bases between the germline ends. Germline lookup yields CDR1 LGHNA and CDR2 YSLEER. This CDR3 comprises 15 residues. This CDR3 reads CASSQAPGRTDTQYF. The CDR3 DNA reads as TGCGCCAGCAGCCAAGCCCCGGGACGAACAGATACGCAGTATTTT.

This clonotype was found a few times. The gene calls are TRBV2 and TRBJ2-4; 7 nucleotides line up with TRBD2. The V gene's germline CDR1 is SNHLY and CDR2 FYNNEI. The CDR3 length is 16 residues. With 5 bases clipped from V and 0 bases from J, the junction kept 7 bases outside the gene matches. The CDR3 DNA follows: TGTGCCAGCAGTAAACTAGCGATTCTAGCCAAAAACATTCAGTACTTC. Translating gives CASSKLAILAKNIQYF.

The V gene is TRBV20-1, the J gene TRBJ1-2, with a weak D call TRBD1 (5 bases). Looked up from germline, CDR1 is DFQATT and CDR2 is SNEGSKA (reference sequence). The CDR3 is 15 amino acids. The germline V and J ends were trimmed by 6 bases and 4 bases, with 21 bases remaining between them. CDR3: CSASAAGAEIYGYTF. CDR3 sequence (DNA): TGCAGTGCCTCGGCGGCTGGGGCCGAGATCTATGGCTACACCTTC.

A word on this clonotype: The junction differs from germline at one of its ends, possibly a read error. J is TRBJ2-1 and V is TRBV28; possibly TRBD2 for D (7 bases). The CDR3 loop spans 16 amino acids. Germline V lookup: CDR1 MDHEN, CDR2 SYDVKM. In nucleotides, the CDR3 is TGTGCCAGCAGTCCCTTTGGGGGGGGGGCCTATAATGAGCAGTTCTTC. The encoded protein is CASSPFGGGAYNEQFF.

The chain has TRBV4-1 and TRBJ2-5; D possibly corresponds to TRBD1 (6 bases). Germline V gene lookup returns CDR1 MGHRA and CDR2 YSYEKL. V was clipped by 3 bases and J by 1 base, with 12 bases between them. This CDR3 has 15 amino acids. The CDR3 region has the DNA TGCGCCAGCAGCCACCTCGGACAGCCCCAAGAGACCCAGTACTTC. It encodes CASSHLGQPQETQYF.

J is TRBJ2-7 and V is TRBV4-1; D gene uncertain. Germline-derived CDR1 and CDR2 are MGHRA and YSYEKL. Deletions cut 0 bases from V and 4 bases from J, with 16 bases between. CDR3 length: 16 amino acids. The CDR3 spells CASSQEPLDVSYEQYF. As DNA, the CDR3 is TGCGCCAGCAGCCAAGAGCCCTTGGACGTTAGTTACGAGCAGTACTTC.

This clonotype was seen only a few times. This chain joins TRBV5-1 and TRBJ2-6; 7 nucleotides match TRBD1. The V and J ends lost 2 bases and 9 bases, in that order; junction bases with no gene match: 2. The germline CDR1 and CDR2 sequences are SGHRS and YFSETQ. This CDR3 has 13 residues. CDR3 sequence: CASSFGTDNVLTF. CDR3 DNA: TGCGCCAGCAGCTTTGGGACAGACAACGTCCTGACTTTC.

This clonotype was observed a handful of times. The V call is TRBV18, the J call TRBJ2-1, with 9 bases aligning to TRBD2. V shed 5 bases and J 8 bases; nucleotides not matched to a gene: 7. The CDR3 is 14 residues long. Per the germline V gene, CDR1 is KGHSH and CDR2 is LQKENI. This chain's CDR3 is CASSSGGGAYEQFF. CDR3 in DNA: TGTGCCAGCTCATCCGGCGGGGGGGCGTATGAGCAGTTCTTC.

This clonotype was found a few times. V usage is TRBV5-6 and J usage is TRBJ2-1; the match to TRBD1 covers 7 bases. This CDR3 is built from 16 residues. Germline loops: CDR1 SGHDT, CDR2 YYEEEE. V dropped 2 bases and J dropped 8; count of bases not matched to a gene: 13. DNA of the CDR3: TGTGCCAGCAGCTTTACAGGGGACGTTTATCTGGATGAGCAGTTCTTC. Encoded protein: CASSFTGDVYLDEQFF.